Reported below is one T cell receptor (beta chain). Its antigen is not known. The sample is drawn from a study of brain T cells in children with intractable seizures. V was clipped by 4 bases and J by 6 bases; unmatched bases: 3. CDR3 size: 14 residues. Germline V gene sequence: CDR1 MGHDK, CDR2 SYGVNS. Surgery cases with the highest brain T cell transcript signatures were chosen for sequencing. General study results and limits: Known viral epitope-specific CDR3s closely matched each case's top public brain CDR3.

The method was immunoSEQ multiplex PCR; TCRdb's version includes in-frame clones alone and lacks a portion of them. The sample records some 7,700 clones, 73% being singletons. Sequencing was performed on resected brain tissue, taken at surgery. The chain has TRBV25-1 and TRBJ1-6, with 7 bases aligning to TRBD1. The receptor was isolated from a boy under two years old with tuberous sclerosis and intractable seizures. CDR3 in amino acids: CASSVDRLNSPLHF. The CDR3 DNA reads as TGTGCCAGCAGTGTGGACAGGCTTAATTCACCCCTCCACTTT.